The text below deals with one T cell receptor beta chain. These data come from a study of Tregs in tolerant kidney transplant recipients. The ends lost 1 base at V and 6 bases at J; junction bases unmatched: 9. The CDR3 totals 15 residues. The germline gives CDR1 SGHDN, CDR2 FVKESK. The method was immunoSEQ multiplex PCR; TCRdb's version includes in-frame clones alone and lacks a portion of them. The sample holds some 68,000 clones, roughly 89% seen once. The source of this sequence is a human donor in good health. This chain connects TRBV14 to TRBJ2-7, with 7 bases aligning to TRBD2. Source material: CD4+ T cells from blood. The CDR3: CASSQVIEGGSEQYF. In DNA form, the CDR3 reads TGTGCCAGCAGCCAAGTTATCGAGGGAGGGAGCGAGCAGTACTTC.